This T cell receptor (beta chain) was sequenced during a study of blood T cell repertoires in COVID-19. Study-level information: Sites in the United States, Italy and Spain provided acute and convalescent COVID-19 samples.

This CDR3 is built from 13 residues. Germline values: CDR1 MNHEY, CDR2 SVGAGI. Deletions cut 6 bases from V and 7 bases from J, with 13 bases between. In the source study's methods: Amplification of reference gene primers provided the estimated nucleated cell counts. The table came from immunoSEQ multiplex PCR; TCRdb's copy has only in-frame clones and leaves some out. From that table come the V and J calls and clone size; the DNA was used to work out D and trimming. The table records 210,000 or so clones, about 85% of them present only once. The source is a man aged 25-45 years who had recovered from COVID-19. The specimen sequenced was PBMCs or T cells enriched from blood (not recorded which). This chain uses TRBV6-5 with TRBJ1-5; maybe TRBD1 (6 bases). CDR3 loop: CASRGGLWQPQHF. The CDR3 coding sequence is TGTGCCAGCAGGGGGGGGCTGTGGCAGCCCCAGCATTTT.